This TCR beta chain was recovered during a study of blood T cell repertoires in COVID-19. This clone occurred a few times. This CDR3 is also generated by other DNA sequences in the sample. CDR1 KGHSH and CDR2 LQKENI come from the germline V gene. Germline trimming cut 3 bases from V and 1 base from J; bases unmatched to any gene: 4. The CDR3 runs to 15 residues. In the authors' workflow: Cell counts per sample came from amplifying reference gene primers. The data were produced by immunoSEQ multiplex PCR, yet TCRdb's version contains in-frame clones alone and is incomplete. For V, J and clone size, that table is used; D and trimming come from the DNA. The table records fewer than 150,000 clones, just under 85% of them present only once.

Specimen: peripheral blood. The clonotype comes from a woman in her 50s with acute or convalescent COVID-19. The chain recombines TRBV18 with TRBJ2-7; 9 bases fit TRBD1. The CDR3 DNA is TGTGCCAGCTCACCGGGACAGGGACATTCCTACGAGCAGTACTTC. Translation: CASSPGQGHSYEQYF.